Listed below are T cell receptor beta chains from one sample, sequenced in a study of blood T cell repertoires in COVID-19. Measured with immunoSEQ multiplex PCR; TCRdb has only the in-frame clones, and not every one. The sample records roughly 250,000 clones, about 85% being singletons. Input material: peripheral blood. All receptors come from a woman in her sixties with active or convalescent COVID-19. Each CDR3 is given without its conserved first and last residue. The order of the fields is D gene, V gene, J gene, CDR3 protein. A D gene is named only where the DNA matches it firmly.

>.|TRBV3-1/TRBV3-2|TRBJ2-2
ASSQGRWTGELF
>.|TRBV19|TRBJ2-1
ASSSRVYNEQF
>.|TRBV27|TRBJ2-1
ASSLGQYNEQF
>.|TRBV11-2|TRBJ1-6
ASSLGEGRDLH
>TRBD2|TRBV30|TRBJ2-3
AWDIAGGADTQY
>.|TRBV14|TRBJ1-6
ASSRGQLNSPLH
>TRBD1|TRBV7-2|TRBJ1-6
ASSFLGTGYNSPLH
>.|TRBV6-5|TRBJ1-6
ASSKQGHNSPLH
>TRBD2|TRBV4-1|TRBJ2-5
ASSPLGGGGTETQY
>.|TRBV9|TRBJ1-5
ASSAGQFNQPQH
>TRBD1|TRBV4-1|TRBJ1-5
ASSQAGGFGNQPQH
>.|TRBV27|TRBJ2-2
ASSALSGTPRTGELF
>.|TRBV7-2|TRBJ1-1
ASSLVLRANTEAF
>.|TRBV4-1|TRBJ2-7
ASSHLTEDYEQY
>.|TRBV28|TRBJ1-2
AGLGRRGYGYT
>.|TRBV5-1|TRBJ2-1
ASIGGIGGEQF
>.|TRBV7-9|TRBJ2-1
ASSLRGEQF
>TRBD1|TRBV28|TRBJ1-2
ASSLPGQGGGYT
>.|TRBV2|TRBJ2-3
ASSEMGRGLFGTDTQY
>.|TRBV9|TRBJ2-3
ASSAQGTSTDTQY
>.|TRBV7-2|TRBJ1-1
ASRGRQTNTEAF
>TRBD1|TRBV10-3|TRBJ1-1
AITPSRGTEAF
>TRBD1|TRBV5-6|TRBJ1-2
ASSPGTAYGYT
>TRBD2|TRBV3-1/TRBV3-2|TRBJ2-1
ASSPRGLADPMGF
>TRBD1|TRBV29-1|TRBJ2-1
SGDRGLNNEQF
>.|TRBV5-6|TRBJ2-3
ASSLYGGLRDTQY
>TRBD1|TRBV6-5|TRBJ2-2
ASTYRGYTGELF
>TRBD1|TRBV9|TRBJ1-4
ASSGTGQGVGEKLF
>.|TRBV28|TRBJ1-6
ASSSPGGASYNSPLH
>TRBD1|TRBV5-1|TRBJ2-1
ASSPSGTGLF
>TRBD1|TRBV7-9|TRBJ1-2
ASSLEGGPVGYT
>TRBD1|TRBV11-3|TRBJ2-2
ASSRRDRGDTGELF
>.|TRBV5-1|TRBJ2-2
ASSWRGPLGPRRTGELF
>.|TRBV7-2|TRBJ2-5
ASSSLGVQETQY
>.|TRBV28|TRBJ2-2
AIMEQGRNTGELF
>.|TRBV2|TRBJ1-5
ASSSDRMINQPQH
>.|TRBV6-1|TRBJ1-1
ASSEYGEAF
>.|TRBV7-3|TRBJ2-3
ASSFGGGDTQY
>TRBD2|TRBV4-2|TRBJ2-1
ASSQASSGGLGNEQF
>TRBD2|TRBV3-1/TRBV3-2|TRBJ2-7
ASSRGREGNEQY
>TRBD2|TRBV2|TRBJ2-5
ASMGTSGGLETQY
>.|TRBV7-2|TRBJ2-7
ASSLNRFYEQY
>.|TRBV28|TRBJ1-3
ASSSGQFINTIY
>.|TRBV5-6|TRBJ2-1
ASSLVGWAAHLNEQF
>TRBD2|TRBV24-1|TRBJ2-5
ATSDLLAGAQETQY
>.|TRBV7-3|TRBJ2-5
ASSPGRVAETQY
>TRBD1|TRBV19|TRBJ1-3
ASSMVRGRSGNTIY
>.|TRBV11-2|TRBJ2-5
ASSLDRGPWETQY
>TRBD2|TRBV18|TRBJ2-2
ASSRTTSGGQNTGELF